The clone carrying this TCR beta chain occurred many times. As yet, its antigen is unknown. TCRdb processed the 5' RACE reads anew with MiXCR; each CDR3 protein has one entry. The table shows 150,000 to 200,000 distinct CDR3 sequences, with 11% occurring only once. This sample is drawn from a study of CD8 T cells in ankylosing spondylitis. Overall study findings and caveats: CD8+ by phenotype, disease-linked clones were relatively rare in peripheral blood.

Losses at the gene ends were 4 bases for V and 6 bases for J; bases not matched to a gene: 6. The germline V gene has CDR1 SQVTM and CDR2 ANQGSEA. The CDR3 spans 13 residues. The chain combines TRBV29-1 with TRBJ2-3; TRBD1 matches at 8 bases. The sequence came from a male donor with ankylosing spondylitis or in good health (not recorded which). Sample: blood, either unsorted or a sorted T cell fraction (not recorded which). CDR3 nucleotide sequence: TGCAGCGTTGCAAACCGACAGGGGGATACGCAGTATTTT. This encodes CSVANRQGDTQYF.